A selection of T cell receptor beta chains follows, all from one sample in a study of T cell responses to AZD1222 COVID-19 vaccine. Profiling relied on immunoSEQ multiplex PCR, and the TCRdb table lists in-frame clones only, not all of them. The data contain 100,000 to 150,000 clones, 75% to 95% of them singletons. The starting material was peripheral blood, obtained 28 days after the second dose of the MenACWY control vaccine. These receptors all come from an adult who received the MenACWY meningococcal vaccine as a control. CDR3s include the opening cysteine and the closing phenylalanine or tryptophan. A D gene is named only where the DNA matches it firmly. The size field is filled for only some rows; it gives once, few, many or a size class.

size	V	D	J	CDR3	DNA
-	TRBV29-1	-	TRBJ2-5	CSVVEQGSQETQYF	TGCAGCGTTGTAGAACAGGGCTCTCAAGAGACCCAGTACTTC
-	TRBV5-6	-	TRBJ2-2	CASLGPRGVTGELFF	TGTGCCAGCCTCGGGCCCCGGGGTGTCACCGGGGAGCTGTTTTTT
-	TRBV7-9	-	TRBJ1-1	CASSPQVLWTEAFF	TGTGCCAGCAGCCCGCAGGTTCTTTGGACTGAAGCTTTCTTT
-	TRBV5-6	TRBD2	TRBJ2-1	CASSTRTRLGNEQFF	TGTGCCAGCAGCACCAGGACTAGGTTAGGGAATGAGCAGTTCTTC
-	TRBV7-9	-	TRBJ2-2	CASSLGQGFAGELFF	TGTGCCAGCAGCTTAGGGCAGGGGTTCGCCGGGGAGCTGTTTTTT
once	TRBV2	-	TRBJ2-6	CATTPGRVAGANVLTF	TGTGCCACCACCCCAGGGAGAGTAGCCGGGGCCAACGTCCTGACTTTC
once	TRBV3-1/TRBV3-2	-	TRBJ1-6	CASKRGQEGSPLHF	TGTGCCAGCAAGCGGGGGCAGGAAGGGTCACCCCTCCACTTT
-	TRBV4-3	-	TRBJ2-2	CASSRDGTGELFF	TGCGCCAGCAGCCGGGACGGCACCGGGGAGCTGTTTTTT
once	TRBV14	-	TRBJ1-6	CASSQVRVGNSPLHF	TGTGCCAGCAGCCAAGTTAGGGTCGGAAATTCACCCCTCCACTTT
-	TRBV27	TRBD1	TRBJ2-6	CASSLYVTGSGANVLTF	TGTGCCAGCAGTTTATACGTGACAGGGTCCGGGGCCAACGTCCTGACTTTC
-	TRBV5-3	-	TRBJ2-2	CARSLSFSSVTGELFF	TGTGCCAGAAGCTTGAGTTTCTCTAGTGTCACCGGGGAGCTGTTTTTT
-	TRBV4-1	TRBD2	TRBJ2-5	CASSQDRTSGSQETQYF	TGCGCCAGCAGCCAAGATAGGACTAGCGGGTCACAAGAGACCCAGTACTTC
-	TRBV2	-	TRBJ2-7	CASTLRVTYEQYF	TGTGCCAGCACCCTGCGGGTAACTTACGAGCAGTACTTC
-	TRBV3-1/TRBV3-2	TRBD2	TRBJ2-7	CASSPFLAGGYEQYF	TGTGCCAGCAGCCCCTTCCTAGCGGGGGGATACGAGCAGTACTTC
-	TRBV28	-	TRBJ1-4	CASIGALNEKLFF	TGTGCCAGCATCGGGGCCCTTAATGAAAAACTGTTTTTT
-	TRBV11-2	-	TRBJ2-5	CASSLTIGAQETQYF	TGTGCCAGCAGCTTAACAATTGGGGCCCAAGAGACCCAGTACTTC
-	TRBV11-2	-	TRBJ1-1	CASTAWGENTEAFF	TGTGCCAGCACCGCGTGGGGGGAGAACACTGAAGCTTTCTTT
-	TRBV6-1	-	TRBJ1-1	CASSEEGVLGGADGAEAFF	TGTGCCAGCAGTGAAGAAGGCGTGCTGGGTGGGGCGGACGGGGCAGAAGCTTTCTTT
once	TRBV7-2	-	TRBJ2-5	CASSLVPLQETQYF	TGTGCCAGCAGCTTAGTCCCTCTTCAAGAGACCCAGTACTTC
-	TRBV19	-	TRBJ1-3	CASRPQGSGNTIYF	TGTGCCAGTAGGCCACAGGGATCTGGAAACACCATATATTTT
-	TRBV30	-	TRBJ1-1	CACTWATHTTEAFF	TGTGCCTGTACGTGGGCGACGCATACCACTGAAGCTTTCTTT
-	TRBV24-1	TRBD1	TRBJ2-2	CATSDFRTGGDANTGELFF	TGTGCCACCAGTGATTTTCGGACAGGGGGCGACGCGAACACCGGGGAGCTGTTTTTT
-	TRBV27	TRBD2	TRBJ2-1	CASSSKIRTSGANNEQFF	TGTGCCAGCAGTTCCAAAATCCGGACTAGCGGGGCAAACAATGAGCAGTTCTTC
-	TRBV6-4	-	TRBJ2-2	CASSVNSLTGELFF	TGTGCCAGCAGTGTTAACAGCTTAACCGGGGAGCTGTTTTTT
-	TRBV18	-	TRBJ1-1	CASSPGRGLGTEAFF	TGTGCCAGCTCACCAGGCAGGGGCTTAGGCACTGAAGCTTTCTTT
-	TRBV30	-	TRBJ1-3	CAVGTASGNTIYF	TGTGCCGTGGGGACTGCCTCTGGAAACACCATATATTTT
-	TRBV15	-	TRBJ1-5	CATRRDQVGNQPQHF	TGTGCCACCAGGAGAGATCAAGTAGGCAATCAGCCCCAGCATTTT
-	TRBV3-1/TRBV3-2	-	TRBJ1-4	CASSLRSNEKLFF	TGTGCCAGCAGCCTGCGTAGTAATGAAAAACTGTTTTTT
-	TRBV10-3	-	TRBJ1-1	CAISAKGEWAEAFF	TGTGCCATCAGCGCTAAGGGGGAATGGGCTGAAGCTTTCTTT
-	TRBV24-1	-	TRBJ2-7	CATSGIVGEQYF	TGTGCCACCAGTGGGATCGTTGGGGAGCAGTACTTC
-	TRBV16	-	TRBJ2-1	CASSQAFGTQYNEQFF	TGTGCCAGCAGCCAAGCCTTTGGGACACAATACAATGAGCAGTTCTTC
-	TRBV2	-	TRBJ1-6	CASSRSYNSPLHF	TGTGCCAGCAGCAGGAGCTATAATTCACCCCTCCACTTT
-	TRBV5-1	TRBD1	TRBJ1-1	CASSGGTGNTEAFF	TGCGCCAGCAGCGGGGGGACAGGTAACACTGAAGCTTTCTTT
-	TRBV7-2	-	TRBJ1-5	CASSLVGGSNQPQHF	TGTGCCAGCAGCTTAGTAGGAGGGAGCAATCAGCCCCAGCATTTT
once	TRBV27	TRBD2	TRBJ2-3	CATPWISGRIDTQYF	TGTGCCACCCCCTGGATTAGCGGGAGAATAGATACGCAGTATTTT
once	TRBV4-1	TRBD1	TRBJ2-7	CASSQGQGTYEQYF	TGCGCCAGCAGCCAGGGACAGGGGACCTACGAGCAGTACTTC
-	TRBV5-6	TRBD2	TRBJ2-5	CASSGGTKRGLETQYF	TGTGCCAGCAGCGGGGGGACTAAGCGGGGGCTAGAGACCCAGTACTTC
-	TRBV13	-	TRBJ1-6	CASSLDTNSPLHF	TGTGCCAGCAGCTTAGACACTAATTCACCCCTCCACTTT
-	TRBV2	-	TRBJ1-5	CASRRGSQSNQPQHF	TGTGCCAGCAGGAGGGGGTCACAGAGCAATCAGCCCCAGCATTTT
-	TRBV7-9	-	TRBJ2-3	CASSLGLGTDTQYF	TGTGCCAGCAGCCTCGGGCTCGGCACAGATACGCAGTATTTT
-	TRBV27	TRBD1	TRBJ1-4	CASRDRGEKLFF	TGTGCCAGCAGGGACAGGGGTGAAAAACTGTTTTTT
-	TRBV27	TRBD1	TRBJ2-2	CASSFSSAGTGFAGELFF	TGTGCCAGCAGTTTTTCCTCTGCCGGGACAGGTTTTGCCGGGGAGCTGTTTTTT